The 5 T cell receptor beta chains below all came from one sample that was sequenced in a study of T cell responses to AZD1222 COVID-19 vaccine. Libraries were prepared by immunoSEQ multiplex PCR; TCRdb keeps only in-frame clonotypes and omits some of them. The table records about 140,000 clones, around 93% of them present only once. The sample consisted of peripheral blood, taken 28 days after the second AZD1222 dose. These receptors were obtained from an adult who received the AZD1222 COVID-19 vaccine.

The CDR3 protein is CASTGASSGANVLTF. CDR3 nucleotide sequence: TGTGCCAGCACCGGGGCTAGCTCTGGGGCCAACGTCCTGACTTTC. The chain uses TRBV27 and TRBJ2-6; the D gene could be TRBD1 or TRBD2 (5 bases each). V lost 7 bases and J 0 bases, leaving 10 bases between the germline ends. CDR1 is MNHEY and CDR2 is SMNVEV in the germline V gene (reference sequence). The CDR3 loop spans 15 amino acids. Based on the CDR3 plus reference TRBV27 and TRBJ2-6, the full variable domain is EAQVTQNPRYLITVTGKKLTVTCSQNMNHEYMSWYRQDPGLGLRQIYYSMNVEVTDKGDVPEGYKVSRKEKRNFPLILESPSPNQTSLYFCASTGASSGANVLTFGAGSRLTVL.

CDR3 region: CASSYQGGYEQYF. The CDR3 DNA sequence: TGTGCCAGCAGTTACCAAGGGGGCTACGAGCAGTACTTC. The chain joins TRBV6-5 to TRBJ2-7; weak D call: TRBD1 (6 bases). CDR3 length: 13 residues. The germline CDR1 and CDR2 sequences are MNHEY and SVGAGI. Deletions cut 2 bases from V and 3 bases from J, with 8 bases between.

The V and J genes are TRBV5-4 and TRBJ2-5; 13 nucleotides align to TRBD2. Germline assignment: CDR1 SGHNT and CDR2 YYREEE (reference sequence). V was pared by 3 bases and J by 3 bases, with 2 bases of the junction left unmatched. There are 15 residues in the CDR3. CDR3 loop: CASSWTSGSEETQYF. CDR3 nucleotide sequence: TGTGCCAGCAGCTGGACTAGCGGGAGTGAAGAGACCCAGTACTTC.

This chain links TRBV9 with TRBJ1-2, with 8 bases that match TRBD1. With V trimmed by 3 bases and J by 3 bases, 4 bases remained unmatched. This CDR3 is 14 amino acids long. Germline V gives CDR1 SGDLS, CDR2 YYNGEE. DNA of the CDR3: TGTGCCAGCAGCGGCAGGGGGCTCGACTATGGCTACACCTTC. Translated, it gives CASSGRGLDYGYTF.

The chain couples TRBV3-1 (or the pseudogene TRBV3-2) to TRBJ1-2; D uncertain. V was trimmed by 1 base and J by 3 bases, leaving 12 bases between them. This CDR3 spans 15 amino acids. The germline CDR1 and CDR2 sequences are LGHDT and YNNKEL (reference sequence). Here the CDR3 DNA reads TGTGCCAGCAGCCAAGTGGCCACAAGTCACTATGGCTACACCTTC. It specifies CASSQVATSHYGYTF.